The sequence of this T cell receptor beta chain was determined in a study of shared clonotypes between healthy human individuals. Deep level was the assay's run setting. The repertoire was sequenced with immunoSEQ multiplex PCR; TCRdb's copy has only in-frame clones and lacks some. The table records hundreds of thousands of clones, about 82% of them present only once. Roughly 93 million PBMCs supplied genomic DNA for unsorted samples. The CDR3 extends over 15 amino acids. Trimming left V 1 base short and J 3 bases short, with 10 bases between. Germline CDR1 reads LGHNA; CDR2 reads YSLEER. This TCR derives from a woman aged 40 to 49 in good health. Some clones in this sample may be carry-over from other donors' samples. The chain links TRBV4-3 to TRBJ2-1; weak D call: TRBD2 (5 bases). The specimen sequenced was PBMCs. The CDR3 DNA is TGCGCCAGCAGCCAAGTAGCCAGCGGCTACAATGAGCAGTTCTTC. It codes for CASSQVASGYNEQFF.